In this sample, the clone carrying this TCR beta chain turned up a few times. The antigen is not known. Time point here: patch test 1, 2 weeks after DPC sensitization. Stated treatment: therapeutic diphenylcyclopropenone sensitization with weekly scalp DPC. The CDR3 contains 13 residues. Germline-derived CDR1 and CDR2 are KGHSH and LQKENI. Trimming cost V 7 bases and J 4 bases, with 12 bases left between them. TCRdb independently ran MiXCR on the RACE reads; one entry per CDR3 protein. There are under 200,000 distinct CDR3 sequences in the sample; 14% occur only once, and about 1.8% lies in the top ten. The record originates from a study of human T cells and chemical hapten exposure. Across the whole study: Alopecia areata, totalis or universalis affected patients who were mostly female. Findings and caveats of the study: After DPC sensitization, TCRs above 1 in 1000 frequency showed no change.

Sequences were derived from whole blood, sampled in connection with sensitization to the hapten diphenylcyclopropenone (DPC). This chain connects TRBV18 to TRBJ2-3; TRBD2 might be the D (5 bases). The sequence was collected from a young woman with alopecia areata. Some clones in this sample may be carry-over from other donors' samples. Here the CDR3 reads CASFRGYPDTQYF. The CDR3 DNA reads TGTGCCAGCTTCCGCGGGTATCCAGATACGCAGTATTTT.